The following is a T cell receptor (beta chain) sequence with its context. Its antigen is not known. The junction differs from germline at one of its ends, possibly a read error. CDR1 MDHEN and CDR2 SYDVKM come from the germline V gene. The CDR3 consists of 12 residues. The data were taken from a study of T cells in localized non-small cell lung cancer. General study points: Adjacent lung held a median roughly 60 of the top 100 tumor clones. A raised T cell density in blood coincided with lengthier overall survival. Clonality peaked in uninvolved adjacent lung rather than tumor.

TCRdb keeps only in-frame clones here, not all; method: immunoSEQ multiplex PCR. In the table there are around 3,600 clones, approximately 25% of which are singletons. The specimen comprised lung tumor tissue, sampled before any cancer treatment. This receptor was taken from a woman aged 35 to 70 with stage I lung adenocarcinoma. The rearrangement links TRBV28 to TRBJ1-1; 7 bases agree with TRBD1. CDR3 sequence reads: CASSSDLISDRF. The CDR3 coding sequence is TGTGCCAGCAGCTCTGACCTCATTTCGGACAGGTTT.